Following are 11 T cell receptor beta chains from one sample sequenced in a study of blood T cell repertoires in COVID-19. The data were produced by immunoSEQ multiplex PCR, yet TCRdb's version contains in-frame clones alone and is incomplete. This table holds about 330,000 clones, over 75% found once. The source material was PBMCs or T cells enriched from blood (not recorded which). The receptors here all came from a woman aged 25 to 39 who had recovered from COVID-19.

The V call is TRBV24-1, the J call TRBJ1-5; tentatively, D is TRBD1 (5 bases). The germline CDR1 and CDR2 sequences are KGHDR and SFDVKD. The length of the CDR3 is 15 residues. V gave up 5 bases and J gave up 7 bases, with 17 bases separating them. The CDR3 protein is CATSAMRGVSQPQHF. The CDR3, as DNA: TGTGCCACCAGTGCAATGCGGGGGGTAAGCCAGCCCCAGCATTTT.

The chain recombines TRBV20-1 with TRBJ1-2; D unclear. The CDR3 has 12 amino acids. V gave up 3 bases and J gave up 8 bases, with 13 bases separating them. Germline-derived CDR1 and CDR2 are DFQATT and SNEGSKA (reference sequence). The CDR3 nucleotides are TGCAGTGCTAGTTGGGTGGGGAGAGGCTACACCTTC. Amino acid sequence: CSASWVGRGYTF.

The gene calls are TRBV7-9 and TRBJ1-6; D unclear. Per the germline V gene, CDR1 is SEHNR and CDR2 is FQNEAQ (reference sequence). V lost 1 base to trimming and J lost 6 bases, with 10 bases between them. The CDR3 contains 15 residues. The CDR3 DNA is TGTGCCAGCAGCTTAGTCCGGCACAGTAATTCACCCCTCCACTTT. Translated, it gives CASSLVRHSNSPLHF.

V gene TRBV28 combines with J gene TRBJ2-7, with D possibly TRBD1 on 6 matching bases. V lost 8 bases to trimming and J lost 6 bases, with 23 bases between them. This CDR3 contains 15 residues. Germline V lookup: CDR1 MDHEN, CDR2 SYDVKM. The CDR3 DNA reads TGTGCCAGCCTCCCTTTGGGCAGGGGATATTCCGAGCAGTACTTC. This encodes CASLPLGRGYSEQYF. The full variable domain, in which reference TRBV28 and TRBJ2-7 provide the parts outside the CDR3, is DVKVTQSSRYLVKRTGEKVFLECVQDMDHENMFWYRQDPGLGLRLIYFSYDVKMKEKGDIPEGYSVSREKKERFSLILESASTNQTSMYLCASLPLGRGYSEQYFGPGTRLTVT.

The chain couples TRBV29-1 to TRBJ1-1; D might be TRBD1 (6 bases). Germline CDR1 SQVTM, CDR2 ANQGSEA. The CDR3 length is 12 residues. Trimming removed 2 bases from V and 6 bases from J, with 10 bases in between. The chain's CDR3 is CSVERTAAEAFF. CDR3 bases: TGCAGCGTTGAAAGGACAGCAGCTGAAGCTTTCTTT.

The genes are TRBV5-1 and TRBJ2-2; TRBD1 aligns across 9 bases. The germline V gene has CDR1 SGHRS and CDR2 YFSETQ. V gave up 6 bases and J gave up 11 bases; unmatched junction bases: 11. The CDR3 totals 14 residues. The CDR3 spells CASTARTGVGELFF. DNA of the CDR3: TGCGCCAGCACCGCCAGGACAGGGGTAGGAGAGCTGTTTTTT.

The chain joins TRBV14 to TRBJ2-3; the D is unclear. Looked up from germline, CDR1 is SGHDN and CDR2 is FVKESK. The CDR3 runs to 14 residues. Trimming stripped 1 base from V and 2 bases from J, with 7 bases between. The CDR3 is CASSQAQFTDTQYF. CDR3 bases: TGTGCCAGCAGCCAAGCACAGTTCACAGATACGCAGTATTTT.

The V and J genes are TRBV21-1 and TRBJ1-3. TRBV21-1 is described as a pseudogene. CDR3 size: 18 residues. This CDR3 reads CASSKAHEPVSSGNTIYF. For the CDR3, the DNA is TGTGCCAGCAGCAAAGCGCACGAGCCTGTAAGCTCTGGAAACACCATATATTTT.

This chain uses TRBV7-2 with TRBJ2-7; 9 bases map to TRBD2. CDR3 length: 14 amino acids. Germline V gene data show CDR1 as SGHTA and CDR2 as FQGNSA. Unmatched junction bases numbered 6, after V lost 4 bases and J lost 5 bases. CDR3 coding DNA: TGTGCCAGCAGCTCCCTAGCGGGGCCCCACGAGCAGTACTTC. Its translation is CASSSLAGPHEQYF.

The chain uses TRBV4-1 and TRBJ2-5; D may be TRBD2 (5 bases). Germline-derived CDR1 and CDR2 are MGHRA and YSYEKL. The CDR3 is made up of 15 amino acids. The V gene lost 1 base and the J gene lost 3 bases, with 12 bases spanning the gap. The CDR3 reads CASSQGGSIEETQYF. Here the CDR3 DNA reads TGCGCCAGCAGCCAAGGCGGGTCAATCGAAGAGACCCAGTACTTC.

This clone is a singleton in its sample. The chain is built from TRBV27 and TRBJ1-3; 8 nucleotides align to TRBD1. Unmatched junction bases numbered 4, after V lost 3 bases and J lost 0 bases. This CDR3 region has 16 residues. CDR1 and CDR2 from the germline V gene are MNHEY and SMNVEV (reference sequence). The CDR3 coding sequence is TGTGCCAGCAGTTTGACAGGGGACTCCTCTGGAAACACCATATATTTT. Protein product: CASSLTGDSSGNTIYF.